This T cell receptor (beta chain) was documented in a study of beta chain features in type 1 diabetes (dated by TCRdb to 2017 to 2018). Regarding the complete study: Mean age, gender distribution, total cell number and subset yield were not different between patients and healthy donors. A total of approximately 100 million sorted cells were examined across all samples, and the number of cells per subset was strongly correlated with RNA yield. The study compared the TCRB repertoires of sorted circulating CD4+ T cell subsets in recently diagnosed type 1 diabetes patients with those in matched healthy donors. Whereas all 30 or so donors provided naive and central memory subsets, regulatory and stem cell-like memory subsets were isolated from just 8 patients and about 8 healthy donors. The full study reports these points: A moderate but significant shortening of TCRB CDR3 length was observed in type 1 diabetes patients in all four CD4+ subsets. Shorter templates might be favored by PCR, yet because patient and control samples were amplified and corrected together, any such skew would affect both groups equally. Naive, central memory and regulatory TCRB repertoires appeared more similar among patients than among healthy donors. Because cDNA was sequenced instead of genomic DNA, highly expressing activated cells could be over-represented, though the groups showed no difference in activation or CD3 levels. Because small numbers of individuals were included in the HLA sub-analyses, any influence of HLA type on TCRB rearrangement was left unresolved. Fewer insertions and more nucleotide deletions at VDJ recombination sites were observed in patients with type 1 diabetes, implying thymic rearrangement abnormalities.

All of the isolated RNA was reverse transcribed with the High Capacity cDNA Reverse Transcription Kit, so expressed TCRB transcripts were sequenced. Deep immunoSEQ sequencing was performed on naive, central memory and regulatory T cell samples, with an average of roughly 3.6 million total reads per sample. Sorted cells were lysed in RLT buffer, and RNA was extracted using DNase-treated RNeasy Micro or Mini kits according to cell number. Each cell subset was processed on its own to prevent cross-contamination, while patient and healthy donor samples were processed together. The immunoSEQ multiplex PCR was used to amplify TCRB sequences from cDNA, generating 87-bp fragments that spanned the CDR3 region. The amplicons were sequenced using the Illumina HiSeq platform. The study's own analysis went as follows. Synthetic template baselines were used to correct PCR bias computationally, reads within Hamming distance 2 were collapsed together, and singletons that could not be merged were discarded. Reads were aligned to IMGT to assign V, D and J genes, CDR3 length, and insertions or deletions at six rearrangement sites. Within each subset, clonotype counts were normalized to sorted cell number, and only after that were true diversity and Gini coefficients computed with the tcR R package. Repertoire sharing was quantified using the overlap coefficient calculated on TCRB nucleotide sequences. As a proxy for the pre-selection repertoire, out-of-frame TCRB sequences from naive cells were analyzed. TCRdb took over this immuneACCESS table, retaining in-frame rearrangements with V and J assigned. Such tables are incomplete; in checked studies, under half of the missing clones stem from an unresolved V gene, and the remainder is unexplained. From that table come the V and J calls and clone size; the DNA was used to work out D and trimming. The sample table holds 600,000 or so clones, of which about 14% were seen once. The ten largest make up approximately 0.043% of the sample.

Each donor gave one peripheral blood draw, averaging approximately 120 mL, which was collected into heparinised tubes. Naive, central memory, regulatory and stem cell-like memory CD4+ T cells were sorted on a BD FACSAria II using a panel including CD45RO, CCR7, CD25, CD127, CD95 and CD27. Purity was above 95% for every sorted population. PBMCs were isolated right away by Lymphoprep density gradient centrifugation and were stained directly, without culture. So that batch effects would be minimized, each experiment stained and sorted samples in pairs, pairing one healthy donor with one patient. This clone was recorded a few times. It lacks a known antigen. One base away there is no much larger clone; base qualities are not given. V and J are truncated by 4 bases and 9 bases respectively, leaving an intervening sequence of 20 bases. The CDR3, from cysteine to phenylalanine, totals 15 residues. The DNA shown is the 45-base CDR3, in frame from base 1. CDR1 and CDR2 (SGHRS, YFSETQ) derive from the germline V gene.

Recombination connected TRBV5-1 to TRBJ2-1, with the D assignment possibly TRBD1 or TRBD2, given 5 matching bases for each. Sequenced: naive CD4+ T cells from blood. The cell subset or site label for this specimen denotes: true naive CD4+ T cells. The sequence was obtained from a man aged 18 to 29 with type 1 diabetes. The CDR3 in this case is CASSPRIQVEGEQFF. The DNA reads TGCGCCAGCAGCCCCCGCATACAGGTTGAGGGTGAGCAGTTCTTC.